One and the same sample provided the 11 T cell receptor beta chains below, sequenced in a study of cytomegalovirus exposure and HLA in healthy donors (dated by TCRdb to the late 2010s). The library came from the immunoSEQ multiplex PCR assay. For the multiplex PCR, a mixture combining 60 forward primers for TCR Vbeta segments and 13 reverse primers for TCR Jbeta segments was used. TCRdb stores this immuneACCESS table with in-frame sequences only. Part of the clones is absent; in the studies checked, under half of the shortfall reflects unresolved V genes, and no reason is known for the rest. This sample holds about 120,000 clones; around 70% were observed only once. The top ten constitute around 1.6% of the sample. Specimen: PBMCs. These receptor sequences come from a man aged 25-40 years in good health and CMV-seropositive.

The V call is TRBV27, the J call TRBJ1-5; 10 bases are shared with TRBD1. Germline V gene lookup returns CDR1 MNHEY and CDR2 SMNVEV (reference sequence). With V trimmed by 2 bases and J by 3 bases, 4 bases remained unmatched. This CDR3 is built from 16 residues. The DNA of the CDR3 is TGTGCCAGCAGTTTAGGACAGGGGGACTTCAATCAGCCCCAGCATTTT. It yields the protein CASSLGQGDFNQPQHF.

The CDR3, as DNA: TGTGCCAGCAGTTCCATCGGGACAGGGAGAACCGGGGAGCTGTTTTTT. This gives the protein CASSSIGTGRTGELFF. The rearrangement uses TRBV6-5 and TRBJ2-2, with 9 bases aligning to TRBD1. Germline V gene data show CDR1 as MNHEY and CDR2 as SVGAGI. J lost 5 bases, V lost 4 bases, and 8 bases had no gene match. The CDR3 has 16 amino acids.

This chain's CDR3 is CASIPLPVTRETQYF. CDR3 in DNA: TGTGCCAGCATCCCCTTGCCCGTGACTAGAGAGACCCAGTACTTC. The V gene is TRBV7-8, the J gene TRBJ2-5; a weak D match, TRBD2 (6 bases). The CDR3 extends over 15 amino acids. Germline assignment: CDR1 SGHVS and CDR2 FQNEAQ. V was cut by 7 bases and J by 4 bases, with 19 bases left in between.

This CDR3 reads CASSHTGGPLNYGYTF. The CDR3 region has the DNA TGTGCCAGCAGCCACACAGGGGGCCCGTTAAACTATGGCTACACCTTC. This chain links TRBV7-9 with TRBJ1-2, with 9 bases identical to TRBD1. CDR3 size: 16 residues. V was clipped by 5 bases and J by 2 bases; unmatched bases: 9. Germline V gives CDR1 SEHNR, CDR2 FQNEAQ (reference sequence).

CDR3 nucleotide sequence: TGTGCCAGCAGCAACCCGGGACAGGCTGCAAAAAACATTCAGTACTTC. Its translation is CASSNPGQAAKNIQYF. This chain links TRBV9 with TRBJ2-4, with TRBD1 matching over 8 bases. V lost 4 bases to trimming and J lost 4 bases; unmatched junction nucleotides: 10. Germline values: CDR1 SGDLS, CDR2 YYNGEE. The CDR3 spans 16 residues.

This rearrangement joins TRBV5-1 to TRBJ2-7, with 9 bases fitting TRBD1. The CDR3 is made up of 15 amino acids. The germline V gene has CDR1 SGHRS and CDR2 YFSETQ. With V trimmed by 3 bases and J by 3 bases, 7 bases remained unmatched. CDR3 residues: CASSSSGTGIYEQYF. DNA of the CDR3: TGCGCCAGCAGCTCATCGGGGACAGGGATCTACGAGCAGTACTTC.

The gene calls are TRBV7-2 and TRBJ2-1, with unresolved D. This CDR3 has 13 residues. Trimming took off 5 bases at V and 7 bases at J, with 12 bases between the two ends. CDR1 is SGHTA, CDR2 FQGNSA, per germline. The CDR3, as DNA: TGTGCCAGCAGCATTTTCTCGGTTAATGAGCAGTTCTTC. It specifies CASSIFSVNEQFF.

The CDR3 loop is CASSLTGNNYGYTF. DNA of the CDR3: TGTGCCAGCAGCTTAACAGGGAATAACTATGGCTACACCTTC. The gene calls are TRBV28 and TRBJ1-2, with D maybe TRBD1 (6 bases). Germline loops: CDR1 MDHEN, CDR2 SYDVKM. The CDR3 is made up of 14 amino acids. Trimming shortened V by 6 bases and J by 1 base, and 12 bases separated the two germline ends.

The V call is TRBV7-2, the J call TRBJ1-2, with a possible D match to TRBD1 (6 bases). The CDR3 is made up of 18 amino acids. The V and J ends lost 3 bases and 11 bases respectively, with 31 bases between them. Germline values: CDR1 SGHTA, CDR2 FQGNSA. CDR3 DNA: TGTGCCAGCAGCTTCTCTCCCGCGGGGGGCATTGGTGCGTCTGGGTACACCTTC. Protein: CASSFSPAGGIGASGYTF.

This clone was picked up a small number of times. This chain joins TRBV5-4 and TRBJ2-7; tentatively, D is TRBD2 (5 bases). V lost 0 bases to trimming and J lost 4 bases, with 11 bases between them. This CDR3 contains 14 residues. The germline V gene has CDR1 SGHNT and CDR2 YYREEE (reference sequence). The CDR3 coding sequence is TGTGCCAGCAGCTTGGCCGGGGTCGATTACGAGCAGTACTTC. It translates to CASSLAGVDYEQYF.

This clone was picked up a small number of times. The chain links TRBV6-8 to TRBJ2-3, with 9 bases that match TRBD2. V lost 7 bases and J lost 5; bases outside the gene matches: 25. Germline CDR1 MNHGY, CDR2 SAAAGT. This CDR3 is built from 20 residues. CDR3 coding DNA: TGTGCCAGCAACCCCCCGGGGGCTAGCGGGAAAGGCGGGGACGGAGATACGCAGTATTTT. Translated: CASNPPGASGKGGDGDTQYF.